This TCR beta chain derives from a study of T-cell reconstitution after alpha-beta-depleted transplantation in children. Germline V gene sequence: CDR1 ENHRY, CDR2 SYGVKD. J lost 6 bases, V lost 2 bases, and 4 bases had no gene match. This CDR3 is 13 amino acids long. TCRbeta library construction was performed incorporating unique molecular identifiers. One entry per CDR3 protein results from TCRdb running MiXCR on the PCR reads. Of roughly 500,000 distinct CDR3 sequences in the sample, less than 35% are singletons; the top ten hold approximately 2.3%. The sample consisted of PBMCs from the stem cell graft donor, taken from the stem cell graft. The receptor was derived from a human donor who donated a stem cell graft to a child with aplastic anemia. The chain couples TRBV10-3 to TRBJ2-7, with TRBD1 identical over 7 bases. CDR3 protein: CAISERQGVEQYF. CDR3 DNA: TGTGCCATCAGTGAGAGACAGGGTGTCGAGCAGTACTTC.